The T cell receptor (beta chain) under discussion was sequenced for a study of T cell repertoires in cytomegalovirus infection. TCRdb recomputed calls from the reads with MiXCR, one row per CDR3 protein. The sample lists some 900,000 distinct CDR3 sequences, roughly 33% occurring once. This clonotype was counted ten times or more. Its antigen is not identified. The CDR3 extends over 17 amino acids. Trimming cost V 5 bases and J 2 bases; bases outside gene matches: 11. Study findings and constraints: It was HLA-C-restricted CMV-specific TCR beta clonotypes that dominated the response ex vivo.

The sequence came from a human donor in good health (CMV status not recorded). Some clones in this sample may be carry-over from other donors' samples. This chain connects TRBV12-3 or TRBV12-4 to TRBJ1-1; 10 bases are a match to TRBD1. Sequenced material: cultured CD8+ T cells from PBMCs, taken from culture after CMV antigen stimulation. The CDR3 loop is CASSPRDRGKGNTEAFF. DNA of the CDR3: TGTGCCAGCAGTCCCCGGGACAGGGGCAAAGGTAACACTGAAGCTTTCTTT.